A single T cell receptor (beta chain) is shown here with its context. Antigen: not known. Extraction and reverse transcription of RNA yielded cDNA as the sequencing template. Sequencing used immunoSEQ multiplex PCR; TCRdb keeps in-frame clones, though not all of them. The sample has 100,000 to 150,000 clones, around 64% seen once. The CDR3 runs to 14 residues. With 1 base removed from V and 1 base from J, the gap between germline ends came to 7 bases. Germline V gene sequence: CDR1 MNHNS, CDR2 SASEGT. The sample is drawn from a study of CD8+ T cells in alopecia areata. Whole-study findings and limits: Resident alphabeta T-cell populations of normal skin are likewise subject to sequencing in scalp samples. Lesional tissue from the scalp (especially in alopecia totalis/universalis) showed higher clonality than normal scalp. Mice gave a clearer picture of TCR sharing than patients did, possibly for HLA-related reasons.

This sequence was found in a human donor in good health. The sample taken for sequencing was CD4+ T cells sorted from blood. The chain recombines TRBV6-1 with TRBJ1-1; D unresolved. CDR3 DNA: TGTGCCAGCAGTGAAGGCAGGCAGAACACTGAAGCTTTCTTT. Protein product: CASSEGRQNTEAFF.